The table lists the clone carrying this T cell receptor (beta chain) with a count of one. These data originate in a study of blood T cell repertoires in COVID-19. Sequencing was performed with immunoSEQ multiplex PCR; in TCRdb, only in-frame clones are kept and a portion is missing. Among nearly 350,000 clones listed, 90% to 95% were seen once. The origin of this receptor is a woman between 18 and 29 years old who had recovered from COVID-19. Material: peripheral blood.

CDR3 region: CASSETGGSGYGYTF. The DNA for the CDR3 is TGTGCCAGCTCAGAGACAGGGGGCTCTGGCTATGGCTACACCTTC. The gene calls are TRBV18 and TRBJ1-2; 10 bases line up with TRBD1. Germline V lookup: CDR1 KGHSH, CDR2 LQKENI. The CDR3 contains 15 residues. V shed 5 bases and J 4 bases; nucleotides not matched to a gene: 7.